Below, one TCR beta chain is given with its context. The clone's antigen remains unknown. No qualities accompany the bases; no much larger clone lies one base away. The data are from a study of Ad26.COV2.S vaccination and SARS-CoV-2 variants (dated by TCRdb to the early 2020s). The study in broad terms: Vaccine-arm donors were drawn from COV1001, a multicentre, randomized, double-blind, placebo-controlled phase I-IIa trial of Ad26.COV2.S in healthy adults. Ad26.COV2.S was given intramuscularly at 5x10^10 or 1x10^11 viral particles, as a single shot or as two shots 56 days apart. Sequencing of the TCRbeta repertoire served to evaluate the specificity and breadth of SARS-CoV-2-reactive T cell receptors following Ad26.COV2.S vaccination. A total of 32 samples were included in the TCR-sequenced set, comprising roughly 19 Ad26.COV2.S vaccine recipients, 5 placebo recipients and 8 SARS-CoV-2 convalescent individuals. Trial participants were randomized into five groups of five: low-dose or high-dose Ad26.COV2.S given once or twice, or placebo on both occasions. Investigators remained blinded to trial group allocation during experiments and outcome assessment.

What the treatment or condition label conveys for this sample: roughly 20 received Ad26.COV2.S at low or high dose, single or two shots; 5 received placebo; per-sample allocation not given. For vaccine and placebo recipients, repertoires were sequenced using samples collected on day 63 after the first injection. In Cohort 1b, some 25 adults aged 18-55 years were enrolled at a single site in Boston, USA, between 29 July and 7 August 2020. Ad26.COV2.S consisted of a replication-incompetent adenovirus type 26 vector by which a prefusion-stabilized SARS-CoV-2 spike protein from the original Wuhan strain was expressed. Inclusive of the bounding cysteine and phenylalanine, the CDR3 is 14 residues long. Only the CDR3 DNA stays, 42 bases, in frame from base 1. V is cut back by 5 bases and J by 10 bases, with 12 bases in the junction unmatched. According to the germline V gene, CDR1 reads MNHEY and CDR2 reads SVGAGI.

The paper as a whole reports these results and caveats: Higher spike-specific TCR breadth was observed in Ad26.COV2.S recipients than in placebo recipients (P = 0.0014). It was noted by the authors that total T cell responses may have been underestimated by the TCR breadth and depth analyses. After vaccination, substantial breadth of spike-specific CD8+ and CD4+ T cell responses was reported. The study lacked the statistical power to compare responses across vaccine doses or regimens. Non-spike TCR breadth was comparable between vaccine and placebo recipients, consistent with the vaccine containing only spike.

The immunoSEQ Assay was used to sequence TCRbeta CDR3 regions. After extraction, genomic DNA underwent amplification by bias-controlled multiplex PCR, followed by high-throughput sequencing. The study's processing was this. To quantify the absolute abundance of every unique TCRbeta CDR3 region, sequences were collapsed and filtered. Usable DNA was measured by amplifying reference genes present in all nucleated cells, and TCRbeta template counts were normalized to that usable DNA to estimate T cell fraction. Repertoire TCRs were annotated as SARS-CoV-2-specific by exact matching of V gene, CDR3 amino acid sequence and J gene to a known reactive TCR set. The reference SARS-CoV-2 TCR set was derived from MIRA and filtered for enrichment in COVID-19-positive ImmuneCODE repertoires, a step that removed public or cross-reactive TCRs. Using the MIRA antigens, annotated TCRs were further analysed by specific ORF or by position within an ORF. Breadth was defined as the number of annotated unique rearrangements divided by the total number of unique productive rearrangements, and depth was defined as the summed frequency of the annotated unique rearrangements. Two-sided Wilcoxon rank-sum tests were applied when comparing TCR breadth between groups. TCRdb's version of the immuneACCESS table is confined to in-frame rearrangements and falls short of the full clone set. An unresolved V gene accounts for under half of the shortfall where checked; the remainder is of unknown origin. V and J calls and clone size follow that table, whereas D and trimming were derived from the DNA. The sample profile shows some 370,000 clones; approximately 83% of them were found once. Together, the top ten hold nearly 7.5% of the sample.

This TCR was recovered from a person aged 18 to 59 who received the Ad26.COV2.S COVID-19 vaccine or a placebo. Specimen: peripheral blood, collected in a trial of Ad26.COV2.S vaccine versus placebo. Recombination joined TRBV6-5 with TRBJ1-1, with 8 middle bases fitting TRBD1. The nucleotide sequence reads TGTGCCAGCAGTCCCTCGGACAGGGACATTGTAGCTTTCTTT. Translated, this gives CASSPSDRDIVAFF.